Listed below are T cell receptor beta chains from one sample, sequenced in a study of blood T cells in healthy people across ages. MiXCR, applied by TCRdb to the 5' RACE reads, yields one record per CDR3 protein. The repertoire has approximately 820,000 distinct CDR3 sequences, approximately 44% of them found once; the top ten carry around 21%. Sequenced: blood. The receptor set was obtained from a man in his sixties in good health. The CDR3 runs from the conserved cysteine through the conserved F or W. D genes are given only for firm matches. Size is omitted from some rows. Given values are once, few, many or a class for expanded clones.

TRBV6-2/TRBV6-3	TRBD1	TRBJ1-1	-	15	CASQWQGAMNTEAFF	TGTGCCAGTCAATGGCAGGGGGCCATGAACACTGAAGCTTTCTTT
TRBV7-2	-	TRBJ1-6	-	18	CASSATDRGSSNNSPLHF	TGTGCCAGCAGCGCGACGGACAGAGGGAGCTCCAATAATTCACCCCTCCACTTT
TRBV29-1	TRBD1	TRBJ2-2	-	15	CSVSGTGGYTGELFF	TGCAGCGTTTCCGGGACAGGGGGTTACACCGGGGAGCTGTTTTTT
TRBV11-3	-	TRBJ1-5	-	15	CASSHDRYSNQPQHF	TGTGCCAGCAGTCACGACAGGTATAGCAATCAGCCCCAGCATTTT
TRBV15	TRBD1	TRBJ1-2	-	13	CATSPDRAYGYTF	TGTGCCACCAGCCCAGACAGGGCGTATGGCTACACCTTC
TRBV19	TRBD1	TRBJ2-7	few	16	CASSIDLGQGAYEQYF	TGTGCCAGTAGTATAGATCTTGGACAGGGGGCCTACGAGCAGTACTTC
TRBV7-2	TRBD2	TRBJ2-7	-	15	CASSPKRGDLVEQYF	TGTGCCAGCAGTCCCAAGCGGGGGGACCTAGTCGAGCAGTACTTC
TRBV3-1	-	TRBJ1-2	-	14	CASSQDREGYGYTF	TGTGCCAGCAGCCAAGATCGAGAGGGTTATGGCTACACCTTC
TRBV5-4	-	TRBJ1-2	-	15	CASSTAAGLNYGYTF	TGTGCCAGCAGCACCGCGGCAGGGTTAAACTATGGCTACACCTTC
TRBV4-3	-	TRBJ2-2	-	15	CASSQGRVNTGELFF	TGCGCCAGCAGCCAGGGACGGGTGAACACCGGGGAGCTGTTTTTT
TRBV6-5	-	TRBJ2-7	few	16	CASSYSGTALSYEQYF	TGTGCCAGCAGTTACTCGGGGACGGCCCTCTCCTACGAGCAGTACTTC
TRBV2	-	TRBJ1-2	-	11	CALQSNYGYTF	TGTGCCTTACAGAGTAACTATGGCTACACCTTC
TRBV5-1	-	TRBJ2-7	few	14	CASSYDTDRLEQYF	TGCGCCAGCAGCTATGACACCGACCGCCTCGAGCAGTACTTC
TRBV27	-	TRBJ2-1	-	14	CAGSPDWMGNEQFF	TGTGCCGGCAGTCCGGACTGGATGGGCAATGAGCAGTTCTTC
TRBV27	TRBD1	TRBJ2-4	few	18	CASSSMGGGQGAKNIQYF	TGTGCCAGCAGTTCTATGGGAGGGGGACAGGGAGCCAAAAACATTCAGTACTTC
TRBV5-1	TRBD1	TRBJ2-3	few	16	CASSLGDRVDRDTQYF	TGCGCCAGCAGCTTGGGGGACAGGGTAGACAGAGATACGCAGTATTTT
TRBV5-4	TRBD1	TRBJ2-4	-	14	CASSVRQGSNIQYF	TGTGCCAGCAGCGTGAGACAGGGGAGTAACATTCAGTACTTC
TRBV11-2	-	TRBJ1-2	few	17	CASSNTVRGPEYYGYTF	TGTGCCAGCAGCAATACAGTCCGAGGACCTGAGTACTATGGCTACACCTTC
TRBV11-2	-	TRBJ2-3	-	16	CASSAGILVSTDTQYF	TGTGCCAGCAGCGCTGGGATTCTTGTCAGCACAGATACGCAGTATTTT
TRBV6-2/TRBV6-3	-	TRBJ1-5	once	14	CASSSPGGNQPQHF	TGTGCCAGCAGTTCTCCAGGGGGCAATCAGCCCCAGCATTTT
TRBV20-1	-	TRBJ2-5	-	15	CSASPLRGQRETQYF	TGCAGTGCTTCACCCCTACGGGGGCAAAGGGAGACCCAGTACTTC
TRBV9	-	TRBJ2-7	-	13	CASSAGEGLEQYF	TGTGCCAGCAGCGCTGGTGAGGGCCTTGAGCAGTACTTC
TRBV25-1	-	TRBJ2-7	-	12	CASTADSYEQYF	TGTGCCAGCACCGCTGACAGCTACGAGCAGTACTTC
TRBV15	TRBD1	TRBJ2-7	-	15	CATSRTGQDSYEQYF	TGTGCCACCAGCAGAACGGGACAGGACTCCTACGAGCAGTACTTC
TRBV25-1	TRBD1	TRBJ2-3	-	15	CASSVQGQPTDTQYF	TGTGCCAGCAGTGTCCAGGGACAGCCGACAGATACGCAGTATTTT
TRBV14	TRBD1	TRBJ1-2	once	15	CASSQVQGGSYGYTF	TGTGCCAGCAGCCAAGTACAGGGGGGAAGCTATGGCTACACCTTC
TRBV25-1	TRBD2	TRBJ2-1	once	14	CASSESISGGEQFF	TGTGCCAGCAGTGAATCTATTAGCGGGGGCGAGCAGTTCTTC
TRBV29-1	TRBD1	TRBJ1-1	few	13	CSVMGTGQTEAFF	TGCAGCGTTATGGGGACAGGACAGACTGAAGCTTTCTTT
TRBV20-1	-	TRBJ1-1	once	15	CSASDRSIGNTEAFF	TGCAGTGCTAGCGACAGGAGTATCGGGAACACTGAAGCTTTCTTT
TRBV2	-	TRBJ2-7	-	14	CASSMGVRVNEQYF	TGTGCCAGCAGTATGGGTGTCAGGGTAAACGAGCAGTACTTC
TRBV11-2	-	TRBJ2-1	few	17	CASSLASLIITINEQFF	TGTGCCAGCAGCTTAGCCAGCCTTATTATTACCATCAATGAGCAGTTCTTC
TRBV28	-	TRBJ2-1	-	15	CASSSDGGLVNEQFF	TGTGCCAGCAGTTCCGACGGGGGGCTGGTGAATGAGCAGTTCTTC
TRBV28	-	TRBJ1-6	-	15	CASSPGTALGSPLHF	TGTGCCAGCAGTCCAGGGACCGCCTTGGGTTCACCCCTCCACTTT
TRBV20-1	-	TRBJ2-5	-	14	CSASRLGERETQYF	TGCAGTGCTAGCCGGCTGGGAGAGCGGGAGACCCAGTACTTC
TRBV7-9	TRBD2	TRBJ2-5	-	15	CASSLGLAAQETQYF	TGTGCCAGCAGCTTAGGACTAGCGGCGCAAGAGACCCAGTACTTC
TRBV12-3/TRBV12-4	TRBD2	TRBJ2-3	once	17	CASTTPGLAGPRDTQYF	TGTGCCAGCACCACTCCGGGACTAGCGGGACCTCGGGATACGCAGTATTTT
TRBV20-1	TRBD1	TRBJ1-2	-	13	CSALDRGNYGYTF	TGCAGTGCCCTCGACAGGGGTAACTATGGCTACACCTTC
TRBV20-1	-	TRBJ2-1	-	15	CSARSLAGRHNEQFF	TGCAGTGCTAGAAGCCTTGCGGGGAGACACAATGAGCAGTTCTTC
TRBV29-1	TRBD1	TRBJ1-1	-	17	CSVGRTGVGGMNTEAFF	TGCAGCGTTGGGAGGACAGGGGTAGGGGGCATGAACACTGAAGCTTTCTTT
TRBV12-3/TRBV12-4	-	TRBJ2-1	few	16	CASSTRDRRSYNEQFF	TGTGCCAGCAGTACCCGGGACCGGCGCTCCTACAATGAGCAGTTCTTC
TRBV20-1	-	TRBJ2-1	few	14	CSARNRSSYNEQFF	TGCAGTGCTAGGAATCGCAGCTCCTACAATGAGCAGTTCTTC
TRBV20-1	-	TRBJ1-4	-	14	CSARWAGAREKLFF	TGCAGTGCTAGATGGGCAGGGGCACGTGAAAAACTGTTTTTT
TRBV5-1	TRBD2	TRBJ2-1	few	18	CASSPTSASPLTYNEQFF	TGCGCCAGCAGCCCAACTAGCGCCTCTCCCCTAACCTACAATGAGCAGTTCTTC
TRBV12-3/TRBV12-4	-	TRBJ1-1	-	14	CASSLPFPGTEAFF	TGTGCCAGCAGTTTACCCTTCCCGGGTACTGAAGCTTTCTTT
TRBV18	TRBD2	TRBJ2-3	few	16	CASSPNALAGTDTQYF	TGTGCCAGCTCACCAAATGCTCTAGCGGGGACAGATACGCAGTATTTT
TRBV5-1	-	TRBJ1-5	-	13	CASSPEPNQPQHF	TGCGCCAGCAGCCCAGAACCGAATCAGCCCCAGCATTTT
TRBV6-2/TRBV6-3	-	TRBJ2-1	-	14	CASIPNRGAGEQFF	TGTGCCAGCATTCCAAACCGGGGGGCAGGGGAGCAGTTCTTC
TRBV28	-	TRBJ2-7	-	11	CASTQDHEQYF	TGTGCCAGCACACAGGACCACGAGCAGTACTTC
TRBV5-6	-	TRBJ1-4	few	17	CASSLTTGTYVNEKLFF	TGTGCCAGCAGCTTAACAACCGGGACCTACGTTAATGAAAAACTGTTTTTT